This paragraph covers one TCR beta chain sequence. This sample is drawn from a study of OX40 agonist ivuxolimab in advanced cancers. The overall study: Patients in the trial were receiving intravenous ivuxolimab every 2 weeks, at doses of 0.01 to 10 mg/kg. Partial responses were observed in three patients, of whom one had hepatocellular carcinoma and two had cutaneous melanoma.

Baseline, cycle 4 day 1, and cycle 7 day 1 were the blood sampling points. This table comes from immunoSEQ multiplex PCR, and its TCRdb copy is limited to in-frame clones, with some not included. The sample gives 95,000 to 150,000 clones, around 89% of which show up once; 0.55% is in the top ten. Germline V lookup: CDR1 SGHVS, CDR2 FNYEAQ. V shed 4 bases and J 5 bases; nucleotides not matched to a gene: 3. The CDR3 has 14 residues. The TCR originated in an adult with an advanced solid tumor such as melanoma, head and neck, liver or kidney cancer. This chain connects TRBV7-6 to TRBJ2-5, with 11 bases fitting TRBD1. The sample here was CD4+ or CD8+ T cells sorted from blood, taken in a trial of the OX40 agonist ivuxolimab. In DNA, the CDR3 is TGTGCCAGCAGCTACGGACAGGGGGCCGAGACCCAGTACTTC. Its protein product is CASSYGQGAETQYF. Full variable domain (remainder filled in from reference TRBV7-6 and TRBJ2-5): GAGVSQSPRYKVTKRGQDVALRCDPISGHVSLYWYRQALGQGPEFLTYFNYEAQQDKSGLPNDRFSAERPEGSISTLTIQRTEQRDSAMYRCASSYGQGAETQYFGPGTRLLVL.